These 19 T cell receptor beta chains originate from one sample sequenced in a study of T cell responses to AZD1222 COVID-19 vaccine. Clones were sequenced by immunoSEQ multiplex PCR, and TCRdb holds only the in-frame ones, with some missing. The sample contains about 120,000 clones, around 91% of which appear only once. The sequences come from peripheral blood, collected 28 days after the second AZD1222 dose. The receptor set was obtained from an adult who received the AZD1222 COVID-19 vaccine.

The V gene is TRBV14, the J gene TRBJ2-1, with TRBD2 identical over 13 bases. The CDR3 runs to 15 residues. Trimming removed 2 bases from V and 6 bases from J; junction bases left unmatched: 1. The germline V gene has CDR1 SGHDN and CDR2 FVKESK. CDR3 sequence (DNA): TGTGCCAGCAGCCAATGGACTAGCGGGAGCAATGAGCAGTTCTTC. Its translation: CASSQWTSGSNEQFF.

This clone was seen a handful of times. The V and J genes are TRBV7-6 and TRBJ2-2; D ambiguous. Germline V lookup: CDR1 SGHVS, CDR2 FNYEAQ. The length of the CDR3 is 14 residues. Deletions cut 7 bases from V and 3 bases from J, with 12 bases between. In nucleotides, the CDR3 is TGTGCCAGCAATAAAGGGATTGACACCGGGGAGCTGTTTTTT. Its protein product is CASNKGIDTGELFF.

This rearrangement joins TRBV28 to TRBJ1-5; D not certain. The ends were cut back, 7 bases at V and 2 bases at J, with 12 bases in the middle. The germline gives CDR1 MDHEN, CDR2 SYDVKM. This CDR3 is 14 amino acids long. The CDR3 sequence: CASKSFGGNQPQHF. As DNA, the CDR3 is TGTGCCAGCAAGAGCTTTGGGGGCAATCAGCCCCAGCATTTT.

This sequence joins TRBV7-2 and TRBJ2-1, with D possibly called TRBD1 or TRBD2 (6 bases each). This CDR3 has 15 residues. Germline lookup yields CDR1 SGHTA and CDR2 FQGNSA. Deletions cut 5 bases from V and 3 bases from J, with 14 bases between. The CDR3 reads CASSLPGDNYNEQFF. CDR3 DNA sequence: TGTGCCAGCAGCCTGCCGGGGGACAACTACAATGAGCAGTTCTTC.

Here the CDR3 DNA reads TGTGCCAGCAGTTACTCCTCGGGGGCCCTCACTGAAGCTTTCTTT. This gives the protein CASSYSSGALTEAFF. V usage is TRBV6-5 and J usage is TRBJ1-1; the D gene is possibly TRBD1 (6 bases). In germline, CDR1 is MNHEY, CDR2 SVGAGI. The CDR3 consists of 15 residues. V was clipped by 0 bases and J by 4 bases, with 12 bases between them.

This rearrangement joins TRBV29-1 to TRBJ2-1; 9 nucleotides align to TRBD2. Losses at the gene ends were 6 bases for V and 1 base for J; bases not matched to a gene: 7. Germline lookup yields CDR1 SQVTM and CDR2 ANQGSEA. The CDR3 has 15 residues. CDR3 nucleotide sequence: TGCAGCGTCTCACCGGGACTAGCATCCTACAATGAGCAGTTCTTC. Its translation is CSVSPGLASYNEQFF.

The chain employs TRBV5-1 and TRBJ1-6, with D unclear. This CDR3 comprises 15 residues. Germline V CDR1 and CDR2: SGHRS, YFSETQ. V was cut by 4 bases and J by 6 bases, with 14 bases left in between. The CDR3 region has the DNA TGCGCCAGCAGCCCCTCCCAAGCCCTTAATTCACCCCTCCACTTT. Encoded protein: CASSPSQALNSPLHF. Looking up the rest from reference TRBV5-1 and TRBJ1-6 gives the full variable domain: KAGVTQTPRYLIKTRGQQVTLSCSPISGHRSVSWYQQTPGQGLQFLFEYFSETQRNKGNFPGRFSGRQFSNSRSEMNVSTLELGDSALYLCASSPSQALNSPLHFGNGTRLTVT.

The V call is TRBV6-5, the J call TRBJ2-7; D gene ambiguous. V gave up 8 bases and J gave up 9 bases, with 14 bases separating them. In germline, CDR1 is MNHEY, CDR2 SVGAGI. The CDR3 has 11 residues. CDR3 protein: CASHASSGQYF. Written as DNA, the CDR3 is TGTGCCAGCCACGCTAGTTCGGGGCAGTACTTC.

V gene TRBV19 combines with J gene TRBJ1-2; 10 bases match TRBD1. This CDR3 has 13 residues. V lost 6 bases to trimming and J lost 7 bases; unmatched junction nucleotides: 5. The germline V gene has CDR1 LNHDA and CDR2 SQIVND (reference sequence). CDR3 nucleotide sequence: TGTGCCAGTAGAGGACAGGGGGTTTCTGGCTACACCTTC. It specifies CASRGQGVSGYTF.

V usage is TRBV7-9 and J usage is TRBJ2-7; no reliable D call. The CDR3 contains 12 residues. The V end was cut by 5 bases, the J end by 7 bases, with 12 bases between. Germline loops: CDR1 SEHNR, CDR2 FQNEAQ (reference sequence). This CDR3 is CASSPMSEEQYF. CDR3 DNA: TGTGCCAGCAGCCCTATGTCGGAAGAGCAGTACTTC.

V gene TRBV9 combines with J gene TRBJ2-2, with 9 bases lining up with TRBD2. The CDR3 length is 16 residues. Unmatched junction bases numbered 4, after V lost 0 bases and J lost 4 bases. Germline V CDR1 and CDR2: SGDLS, YYNGEE. The CDR3 spells CASSVESSGITGELFF. In DNA form, the CDR3 reads TGTGCCAGCAGCGTAGAGTCTAGCGGGATCACCGGGGAGCTGTTTTTT.

This chain uses TRBV7-8 with TRBJ1-3; weak D call: TRBD1 (6 bases). Trimming took 5 bases from V and 0 from J, leaving 14 bases between them. Looked up from germline, CDR1 is SGHVS and CDR2 is FQNEAQ. This CDR3 contains 16 residues. CDR3 sequence: CASSPPGGSSGNTIYF. In DNA, the CDR3 is TGTGCCAGCAGCCCCCCCGGGGGCAGCTCTGGAAACACCATATATTTT.

V usage is TRBV9 and J usage is TRBJ1-6, with a tentative D call TRBD1 (6 bases). V lost 0 bases and J 9 bases, leaving 19 bases between the germline ends. Germline loops: CDR1 SGDLS, CDR2 YYNGEE. The CDR3 loop spans 17 amino acids. The DNA of the CDR3 is TGTGCCAGCAGCGTAGAGTTAGGGGGGCCTCAGGGTTCACCCCTCCACTTT. Protein: CASSVELGGPQGSPLHF.

This chain links TRBV3-1 (or the pseudogene TRBV3-2) with TRBJ2-3; 7 bases agree with TRBD2. CDR1 is LGHDT and CDR2 is YNNKEL in the germline V gene (reference sequence). The CDR3 is 15 amino acids. The junction had 11 bases not matched to a gene; V was cut back by 1 base and J by 10 bases. CDR3: CASSQVWETSQSQYF. CDR3 bases: TGTGCCAGCAGCCAAGTGTGGGAGACTAGCCAGTCGCAGTATTTT.

The rearrangement uses TRBV5-4 and TRBJ2-7, with 7 bases lining up with TRBD2. The junction had 8 bases not matched to a gene; V was cut back by 3 bases and J by 2 bases. This CDR3 comprises 15 residues. CDR1 is SGHNT and CDR2 is YYREEE in the germline V gene (reference sequence). The DNA for the CDR3 is TGTGCCAGCAGCTCCGGGGGGTCCTTAACCTACGAGCAGTACTTC. Encoded protein: CASSSGGSLTYEQYF.

The chain is built from TRBV15 and TRBJ2-7; no definite D call. Trimming took off 1 base at V and 2 bases at J, with 9 bases between the two ends. The CDR3 has 14 residues. Germline lookup yields CDR1 LNHNV and CDR2 YYDKDF (reference sequence). CDR3 sequence reads: CATSRGRATYEQYF. The DNA of the CDR3 is TGTGCCACCAGCAGAGGACGAGCGACCTACGAGCAGTACTTC.

V usage is TRBV27 and J usage is TRBJ2-7; the D gene is possibly TRBD1 (5 bases). The V gene lost 2 bases and the J gene lost 6 bases, with 8 bases spanning the gap. Germline V gene lookup returns CDR1 MNHEY and CDR2 SMNVEV (reference sequence). The CDR3 runs to 12 residues. CDR3 amino acids: CASSLQGGEQYF. In nucleotides, the CDR3 is TGTGCCAGCAGTTTACAGGGTGGCGAGCAGTACTTC.

In this sample, this clone turned up once. The chain joins TRBV5-4 to TRBJ1-1; no reliable D call. This CDR3 has 14 amino acids. Trimming pared 2 bases from V and 1 base from J, leaving 9 bases between. Per germline, CDR1 SGHNT and CDR2 YYREEE (reference sequence). The CDR3 loop is CASSFLEKNTEAFF. CDR3 sequence (DNA): TGTGCCAGCAGCTTTTTAGAGAAGAACACTGAAGCTTTCTTT.

The chain employs TRBV5-1 and TRBJ1-2, with D perhaps TRBD1 (5 bases). V lost 0 bases, J lost 4 bases, and 10 bases lay in between. The CDR3 has 14 residues. Germline V gives CDR1 SGHRS, CDR2 YFSETQ. The CDR3 protein is CASSLAREGYGYTF. CDR3 coding DNA: TGCGCCAGCAGCTTGGCCAGGGAAGGCTATGGCTACACCTTC.